This record looks at one T cell receptor (beta chain) sequence and its context. Its antigen remains unknown. Generated by immunoSEQ multiplex PCR, the TCRdb table keeps only in-frame clones and is missing some. This sample has roughly 12,000 clones, with about 88% found just once. The CDR3 is 15 amino acids. Germline-derived CDR1 and CDR2 are SNHLY and FYNNEI. Trimming at V came to 7 bases and at J to 0 bases, leaving 6 bases not matched to a gene. This entry is derived from a study of lymphopenia after photon versus proton radiotherapy. The study, taken as a whole, reports: Only patients who died were analyzed for survival; proton advantage is unproven. Proton therapy kept repertoires fairly stable, unlike photons, which gained effector/memory cells. Oligoclonal CD8+ Temra expansion after nadir drove photon patients' diversity drop.

The chain carries TRBV2 and TRBJ1-5, with 7 nucleotides matching TRBD1. The origin of this receptor is a man in his sixties with pancreatic cancer. The material was peripheral blood, obtained from a patient treated with photon-based radiotherapy. The CDR3, as DNA: TGTGCCAGCACAAAGACAGGGAATAGCAATCAGCCCCAGCATTTT. Translation gives CASTKTGNSNQPQHF.